These 29 T cell receptor beta chains share one sample of origin, sequenced in a study of shared clonotypes between healthy human individuals. Repertoires were generated with immunoSEQ multiplex PCR, while TCRdb's copy carries only in-frame clones and drops some. This sample has 2,500,000 or so clones, with 85% to 95% found just once. The sequencing sample was made of naive CD4+ T cells from PBMCs. The subset was: CD45RA+ positively selected. These receptors all come from a man aged 18 to 29 in good health. Some clones in this sample may be carry-over from other donors' samples.

This clone was recorded only once. The rearrangement uses TRBV5-1 and TRBJ2-7, with a possible D match to TRBD2 (6 bases). With 0 bases removed from V and 1 base from J, the gap between germline ends came to 17 bases. From germline, CDR1 is SGHRS and CDR2 YFSETQ. This CDR3 has 17 amino acids. CDR3 nucleotides: TGCGCCAGCAGCTTGGCCCCGCCGGGACTCAATTCCTACGAGCAGTACTTC. This codes for CASSLAPPGLNSYEQYF.

V usage is TRBV29-1 and J usage is TRBJ2-3, with D unresolved. Germline CDR1 is SQVTM and CDR2 is ANQGSEA. V was trimmed by 4 bases and J by 1 base, leaving 9 bases between them. CDR3 size: 13 residues. Here the CDR3 DNA reads TGCAGCGTTGGAGTGGGTCGCACAGATACGCAGTATTTT. Protein sequence: CSVGVGRTDTQYF.

DNA for the CDR3: TGTGCCAGCAGTCCGGCTGACAGGGATCGCAATGAGCAGTTCTTC. Protein sequence: CASSPADRDRNEQFF. The V and J genes are TRBV28 and TRBJ2-1; 7 bases are a match to TRBD1. With V trimmed by 5 bases and J by 6 bases, 10 bases remained unmatched. This CDR3 contains 15 residues. Germline loops: CDR1 MDHEN, CDR2 SYDVKM.

The chain combines TRBV5-1 with TRBJ1-5; tentative D call: TRBD1 (5 bases). The V gene lost 3 bases and the J gene lost 3 bases, with 13 bases spanning the gap. The CDR3 length is 15 residues. Germline V gene lookup returns CDR1 SGHRS and CDR2 YFSETQ. CDR3 nucleotide sequence: TGCGCCAGCAGCTCCGGGACTAAAGACAATCAGCCCCAGCATTTT. It is translated as CASSSGTKDNQPQHF.

The table lists this clone with a count of one. The V and J genes are TRBV5-1 and TRBJ2-5, with D possibly being TRBD1 or TRBD2 (5 bases each). The CDR3 consists of 14 residues. V shed 4 bases and J shed 6 bases, with 16 bases lying between them. The germline CDR1 and CDR2 sequences are SGHRS and YFSETQ. DNA of the CDR3: TGCGCCAGCAGCCGCAGGACCCGGGGCAAGACCCAGTACTTC. Translation gives CASSRRTRGKTQYF.

The rearrangement joins TRBV2 to TRBJ2-7; D assignment may be TRBD1 or TRBD2 (6 bases each). The CDR3 sequence is 15 residues long. Germline lookup yields CDR1 SNHLY and CDR2 FYNNEI. V lost 6 bases, J lost 5 bases, and 20 bases lay in between. CDR3 amino acids: CASRIVQGGENEQYF. The CDR3 bases are TGTGCCAGCAGAATTGTACAGGGAGGTGAAAACGAGCAGTACTTC.

The rearrangement joins TRBV28 to TRBJ1-1, with D unresolved. Trimming took off 4 bases at V and 6 bases at J, with 9 bases between the two ends. CDR1 MDHEN and CDR2 SYDVKM come from the germline V gene. CDR3 size: 12 residues. CDR3 bases: TGTGCCAGCAGTTCAACTGGCGCTGAAGCTTTCTTT. It specifies CASSSTGAEAFF.

V and J are TRBV2 and TRBJ2-3, with 11 nucleotides matching TRBD1. V shed 8 bases and J 2 bases; nucleotides not matched to a gene: 3. CDR3 length: 14 residues. The germline CDR1 and CDR2 sequences are SNHLY and FYNNEI. This chain's CDR3 is CASRGQGATDTQYF. In DNA form, the CDR3 reads TGTGCCAGCCGAGGACAGGGGGCCACAGATACGCAGTATTTT.

CDR3 sequence: CASSLEGRGRETQYF. In DNA, the CDR3 is TGTGCCAGCAGTTTAGAAGGACGAGGTAGAGAGACCCAGTACTTC. This sequence joins TRBV28 and TRBJ2-5; D is ambiguous. Germline assignment: CDR1 MDHEN and CDR2 SYDVKM. V dropped 2 bases and J dropped 4 bases, with 14 bases sitting between them. This CDR3 is built from 15 residues.

The chain recombines TRBV2 with TRBJ2-5; 12 bases fit TRBD2. Germline assignment: CDR1 SNHLY and CDR2 FYNNEI. V shed 3 bases and J 4 bases; nucleotides not matched to a gene: 3. CDR3 length equals 15 residues. The CDR3 coding sequence is TGTGCCAGCAGTGAGCTAGCGGGAGGGGCAGAGACCCAGTACTTC. Encoded protein: CASSELAGGAETQYF.

The chain links TRBV18 to TRBJ2-7; D is perhaps TRBD1 (5 bases). Germline CDR1 is KGHSH and CDR2 is LQKENI. The CDR3 totals 15 residues. Trimming left V 6 bases short and J 0 bases short, with 15 bases between. The CDR3 nucleotides read TGTGCCAGCTCCCCCGGTTCAGGGCACTCCTACGAGCAGTACTTC. This codes for CASSPGSGHSYEQYF.

This chain uses TRBV5-1 with TRBJ2-1; 9 bases line up with TRBD1. The CDR3 covers 15 residues. V gave up 5 bases and J gave up 3 bases; unmatched junction bases: 6. Germline V gives CDR1 SGHRS, CDR2 YFSETQ. Written as DNA, the CDR3 is TGCGCCAGCAGAGAACAGGGGGCCTACTACAATGAGCAGTTCTTC. Translated, it gives CASREQGAYYNEQFF.

The V gene is TRBV28, the J gene TRBJ2-6; tentative D call: TRBD1 (5 bases). Germline V lookup: CDR1 MDHEN, CDR2 SYDVKM. The CDR3 extends over 18 amino acids. V was cut by 3 bases and J by 0 bases, with 15 bases left in between. In DNA form, the CDR3 reads TGTGCCAGCAGTTTCGAGACAGTATTATTCTCTGGGGCCAACGTCCTGACTTTC. Amino acid sequence: CASSFETVLFSGANVLTF.

This chain joins TRBV27 and TRBJ1-5, with 8 bases matching TRBD1. V dropped 6 bases and J dropped 7; count of bases not matched to a gene: 5. Germline CDR1 reads MNHEY; CDR2 reads SMNVEV (reference sequence). The CDR3 covers 13 residues. CDR3 sequence: CASSQGARQPQHF. CDR3 nucleotide sequence: TGTGCCAGCAGCCAGGGGGCAAGGCAGCCCCAGCATTTT.

The genes are TRBV28 and TRBJ1-1; unclear D gene. The V gene lost 7 bases and the J gene lost 8 bases, with 14 bases spanning the gap. CDR3 length equals 12 residues. Germline V gene data show CDR1 as MDHEN and CDR2 as SYDVKM. The CDR3 loop is CASKAPVAEAFF. The CDR3, as DNA: TGTGCCAGCAAAGCTCCGGTGGCAGAAGCTTTCTTT.

CDR3 amino acids: CSAQHRTAAFF. In DNA form, the CDR3 reads TGCAGTGCTCAGCACCGGACCGCAGCTTTCTTT. The genes are TRBV20-1 and TRBJ1-1; D is undetermined. The V gene lost 5 bases and the J gene lost 10 bases, with 14 bases spanning the gap. The germline gives CDR1 DFQATT, CDR2 SNEGSKA (reference sequence). CDR3 size: 11 residues.

The J gene is TRBJ2-2, the V gene TRBV4-3; D ambiguous. The length of the CDR3 is 15 residues. Per the germline V gene, CDR1 is LGHNA and CDR2 is YSLEER. Trimming pared 3 bases from V and 4 bases from J, leaving 12 bases between. The CDR3 DNA is TGCGCCAGCAGCCACGGTAACGATCCCACCGGGGAGCTGTTTTTT. Its translation: CASSHGNDPTGELFF.

The genes are TRBV28 and TRBJ2-2, with D possibly being TRBD1 or TRBD2 (5 bases each). CDR3 length: 12 amino acids. The V gene lost 7 bases and the J gene lost 7 bases, with 10 bases spanning the gap. Germline values: CDR1 MDHEN, CDR2 SYDVKM. CDR3: CASTSGSGELFF. The CDR3 nucleotides read TGTGCCAGCACCTCAGGGAGCGGGGAGCTGTTTTTT.

The V call is TRBV7-2, the J call TRBJ2-7; 9 bases map to TRBD1. Germline V gene sequence: CDR1 SGHTA, CDR2 FQGNSA. The ends lost 4 bases at V and 7 bases at J; junction bases unmatched: 14. The CDR3 runs 16 residues. The CDR3 loop reads CASSYVLRTGAEEQYF. CDR3 nucleotides: TGTGCCAGCAGCTACGTACTAAGGACAGGGGCTGAGGAGCAGTACTTC.

CDR3 bases: TGTGCCAGCAGCTTGAGTGGGACTGAAGCTTTCTTT. Protein: CASSLSGTEAFF. The rearrangement links TRBV5-5 to TRBJ1-1; D ambiguous. Trimming cost V 1 base and J 5 bases, with 6 bases left between them. CDR3 size: 12 residues. Germline values: CDR1 SGHKS, CDR2 YYEKEE (reference sequence).

The chain has TRBV5-8 and TRBJ2-1; possibly TRBD1 or TRBD2 for D (5 bases each). V shed 0 bases and J shed 6 bases, with 13 bases lying between them. Germline CDR1 reads SGHTS; CDR2 reads YDEGEE. The CDR3 runs 15 residues. This CDR3 is CASSLGDHPINEQFF. DNA of the CDR3: TGTGCCAGCAGCTTGGGGGACCATCCCATCAATGAGCAGTTCTTC.

The sample holds a few counts of this clone. V usage is TRBV6-6 and J usage is TRBJ2-1; 7 bases are shared with TRBD1. J lost 1 base, V lost 6 bases, and 9 bases had no gene match. The CDR3 length is 16 residues. Germline-derived CDR1 and CDR2 are MNHNY and SVGAGI (reference sequence). CDR3 sequence: CASRQKQGFSYNEQFF. CDR3 in DNA: TGTGCCAGCAGACAGAAACAGGGGTTTTCCTACAATGAGCAGTTCTTC.

This chain links TRBV28 with TRBJ1-3; TRBD1 might be the D (6 bases). The CDR3 has 16 amino acids. Trimming took off 3 bases at V and 4 bases at J, with 16 bases between the two ends. CDR1 is MDHEN and CDR2 is SYDVKM in the germline V gene. The CDR3 bases are TGTGCCAGCAGTTTGTCGGGGAGGGGGACGGGAAACACCATATATTTT. Protein: CASSLSGRGTGNTIYF.

The V gene is TRBV25-1, the J gene TRBJ1-2; possible D gene TRBD1, 5 bases. Deletions cut 8 bases from V and 6 bases from J, with 10 bases between. This CDR3 has 11 residues. Germline V gene lookup returns CDR1 MGHDK and CDR2 SYGVNS. This CDR3 reads CASRGADGYTF. The CDR3 nucleotides are TGTGCCAGCCGCGGGGCTGATGGCTACACCTTC.

This rearrangement joins TRBV10-3 to TRBJ2-2, with D hard to call. Germline-derived CDR1 and CDR2 are ENHRY and SYGVKD. Deletions cut 6 bases from V and 5 bases from J, with 16 bases between. The CDR3 covers 15 residues. The CDR3 loop reads CAISQFIGATGELFF. The CDR3 bases are TGTGCCATCAGCCAATTTATCGGAGCTACCGGGGAGCTGTTTTTT.

The chain couples TRBV5-1 to TRBJ2-3, with 10 bases matching TRBD1. J gave up 2 bases and V 4 bases, and 4 bases lay outside the gene matches. Germline V gives CDR1 SGHRS, CDR2 YFSETQ. The CDR3 totals 15 residues. Written as DNA, the CDR3 is TGCGCCAGCAGCGGGGGGACAGGGGCCACAGATACGCAGTATTTT. Amino acids: CASSGGTGATDTQYF.

The rearrangement uses TRBV11-1 and TRBJ2-4; D uncertain. The CDR3 sequence is 12 residues long. The germline V and J ends were trimmed by 3 bases and 12 bases, with 12 bases remaining between them. CDR1 is SGHAT and CDR2 is FQDESV in the germline V gene (reference sequence). In DNA form, the CDR3 reads TGTGCCAGCAGCTTTGGCCCCTCGGATCAGTACTTC. Amino acids: CASSFGPSDQYF. Complete variable domain (other parts from reference TRBV11-1 and TRBJ2-4): EAEVAQSPRYKITEKSQAVAFWCDPISGHATLYWYRQILGQGPELLVQFQDESVVDDSQLPKDRFSAERLKGVDSTLKIQPAELGDSAMYLCASSFGPSDQYFGAGTRLSVL.

V usage is TRBV7-9 and J usage is TRBJ1-5; D unresolved. CDR1 is SEHNR and CDR2 is FQNEAQ in the germline V gene (reference sequence). Trimming cost V 1 base and J 9 bases, with 10 bases left between them. The CDR3 sequence is 13 residues long. This chain's CDR3 is CASSLVMEAPQHF. CDR3 bases: TGTGCCAGCAGCTTAGTTATGGAAGCGCCCCAGCATTTT.

The gene calls are TRBV6-1 and TRBJ2-7; 11 bases map to TRBD1. From germline, CDR1 is MNHNS and CDR2 SASEGT. V lost 1 base to trimming and J lost 3 bases; unmatched junction nucleotides: 2. The CDR3 runs to 15 residues. This chain's CDR3 is CASSEGTGGIYEQYF. The CDR3 DNA reads as TGTGCCAGCAGTGAAGGGACAGGGGGCATCTACGAGCAGTACTTC.